These 2 T cell receptor beta chains were all obtained from the same sample, sequenced in a study of OX40 agonist ivuxolimab in advanced cancers. The protocol used for the library was the immunoSEQ multiplex PCR assay. The table was pulled from immuneACCESS by TCRdb, which kept in-frame rearrangements only. Such tables lose some clones; where checked, under half of the loss comes from unresolved V genes, and the rest has no known cause. The sample table records 99,000 or so clones; approximately 94% of these occur just once. The ten largest clones represent approximately 0.18% of the sample. The sample consisted of CD4+ or CD8+ T cells sorted from blood, taken in a trial of the OX40 agonist ivuxolimab. These TCRs come from an adult with an advanced solid tumor such as melanoma, head and neck, liver or kidney cancer.

As concerns this clone: The CDR3 ends on some other residue instead of the conserved phenylalanine or tryptophan, so this is likely a read error. Because the CDR3's place on the DNA is in doubt, the DNA is left out and the CDR3 is given as listed by TCRdb. The chain recombines TRBV10-3 with TRBJ2-7. The CDR3 spans 11 amino acids, including both terminal residues. Germline CDR1 reads ENHRY; CDR2 reads SYGVKD. The CDR3 loop is CAISESGRVLI.

The rearrangement joins TRBV7-9 to TRBJ2-5, with D possibly being TRBD1 (5 bases). The germline gives CDR1 SEHNR, CDR2 FQNEAQ (reference sequence). CDR3 size: 14 residues. Deletions cut 5 bases from V and 1 base from J, with 11 bases between. The CDR3 here is CASSRWGGQETQYF. CDR3 coding DNA: TGTGCCAGCAGCCGCTGGGGCGGCCAAGAGACCCAGTACTTC. Full variable domain (missing parts from reference TRBV7-9 and TRBJ2-5): DTGVSQNPRHKITKRGQNVTFRCDPISEHNRLYWYRQTLGQGPEFLTYFQNEAQLEKSRLLSDRFSAERPKGSFSTLEIQRTEQGDSAMYLCASSRWGGQETQYFGPGTRLLVL.